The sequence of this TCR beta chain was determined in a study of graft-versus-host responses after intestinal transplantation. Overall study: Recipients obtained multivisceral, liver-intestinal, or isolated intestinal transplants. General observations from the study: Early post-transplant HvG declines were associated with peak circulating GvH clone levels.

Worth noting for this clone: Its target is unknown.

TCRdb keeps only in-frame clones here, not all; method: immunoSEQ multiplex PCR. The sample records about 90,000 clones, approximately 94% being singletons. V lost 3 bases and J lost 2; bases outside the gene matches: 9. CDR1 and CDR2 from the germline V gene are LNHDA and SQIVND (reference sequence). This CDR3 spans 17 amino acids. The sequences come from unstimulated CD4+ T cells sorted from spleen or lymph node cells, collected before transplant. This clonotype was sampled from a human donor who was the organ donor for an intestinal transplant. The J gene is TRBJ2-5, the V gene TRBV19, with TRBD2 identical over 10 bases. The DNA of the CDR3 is TGTGCCAGTAGTATCCCCAGGGGTAGCGGGGGGCAAGAGACCCAGTACTTC. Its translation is CASSIPRGSGGQETQYF.